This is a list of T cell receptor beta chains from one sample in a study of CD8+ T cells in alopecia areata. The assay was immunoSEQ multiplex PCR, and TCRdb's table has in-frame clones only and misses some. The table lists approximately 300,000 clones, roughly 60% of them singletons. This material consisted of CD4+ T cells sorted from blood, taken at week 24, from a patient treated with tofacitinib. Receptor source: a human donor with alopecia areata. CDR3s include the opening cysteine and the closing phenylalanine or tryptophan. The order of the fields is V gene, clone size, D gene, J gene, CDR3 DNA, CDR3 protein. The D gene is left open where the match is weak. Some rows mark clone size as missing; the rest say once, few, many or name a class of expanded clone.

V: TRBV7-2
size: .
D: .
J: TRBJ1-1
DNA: TGTGCCAGCAGCTTAGTGGGGGAGAACACTGAAGCTTTCTTT
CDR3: CASSLVGENTEAFF

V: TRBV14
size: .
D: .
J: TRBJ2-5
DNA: TGTGCCAGCAGCCATCCCCGGTGGAGGGAGACCCAGTACTTC
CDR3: CASSHPRWRETQYF

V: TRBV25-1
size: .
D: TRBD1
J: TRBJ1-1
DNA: TGTGCCAGCCGGGGACAGGGCAGCACTGAAGCTTTCTTT
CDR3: CASRGQGSTEAFF

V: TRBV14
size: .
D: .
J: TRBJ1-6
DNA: TGTGCCAGCAGCTCGGACAGTCGCATAACTTATAATTCACCCCTCCACTTT
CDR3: CASSSDSRITYNSPLHF

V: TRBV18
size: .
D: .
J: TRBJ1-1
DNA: TGTGCCAGCTCCCCGGATCGGAACAACGGGGGAGCTTTCTTT
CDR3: CASSPDRNNGGAFF

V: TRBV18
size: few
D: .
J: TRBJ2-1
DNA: TGTGCCAGCTCACCCCCCTTACAGGGTAAGGGTCGAGAGCAGTTCTTC
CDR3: CASSPPLQGKGREQFF

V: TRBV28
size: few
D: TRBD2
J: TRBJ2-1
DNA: TGTGCCAGCAGTTCGGGGGGAGGAGGCAACTACAATGAGCAGTTCTTC
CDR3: CASSSGGGGNYNEQFF

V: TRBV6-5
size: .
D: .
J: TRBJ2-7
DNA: TGTGCCAGCAGTTACGTGCAGGGCGGCTACGAGCAGTACTTC
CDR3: CASSYVQGGYEQYF

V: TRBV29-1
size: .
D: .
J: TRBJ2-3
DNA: TGCAGCGTCTCCGGAGGCGGGGATACGCAGTATTTT
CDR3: CSVSGGGDTQYF

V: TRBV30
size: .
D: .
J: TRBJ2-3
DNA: TGTGCCTGGAGTAGGTCGGCGAAAACAGATACGCAGTATTTT
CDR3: CAWSRSAKTDTQYF

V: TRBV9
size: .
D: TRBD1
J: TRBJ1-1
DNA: TGTGCCAGCAGCGCCCGGGACAGGGTAACTGAAGCTTTCTTT
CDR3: CASSARDRVTEAFF

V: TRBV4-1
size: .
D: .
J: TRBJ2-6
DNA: TGCGCCAGCAGCCCCACCAGGTCCCGACCCCACTCTGGGGCCAACGTCCTGACTTTC
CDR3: CASSPTRSRPHSGANVLTF

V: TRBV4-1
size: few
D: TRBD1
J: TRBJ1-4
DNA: TGCGCCAGCAGCCAAGCCAGGGGGCGTGAAAAACTGTTTTTT
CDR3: CASSQARGREKLFF

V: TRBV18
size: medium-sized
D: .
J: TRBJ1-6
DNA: TGTGCCAGCTCACCACAGACTGCCCCTTCACCCCTCCACTTT
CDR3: CASSPQTAPSPLHF

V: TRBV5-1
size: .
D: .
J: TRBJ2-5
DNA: TGCGCCAGCAGTCTTGGCGCCCAAGAGACCCAGTACTTC
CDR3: CASSLGAQETQYF

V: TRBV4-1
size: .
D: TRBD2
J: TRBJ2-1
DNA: TGCGCCAGCAGCAATCCGGGGGGGCGGTTGAATGAGCAGTTCTTC
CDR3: CASSNPGGRLNEQFF

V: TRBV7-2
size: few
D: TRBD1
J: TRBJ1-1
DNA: TGTGCCAGCAGCGCACGGACAGGGCGTCACACTGAAGCTTTCTTT
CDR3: CASSARTGRHTEAFF

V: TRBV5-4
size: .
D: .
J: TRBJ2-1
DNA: TGTGCCAGCAGCTCTCGGGGTTCTAGTAGCTCCTACAATGAGCAGTTCTTC
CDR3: CASSSRGSSSSYNEQFF

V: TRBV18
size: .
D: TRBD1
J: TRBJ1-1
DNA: TGTGCCAGCTCACCCAGGGGGGGAACTGAAGCTTTCTTT
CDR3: CASSPRGGTEAFF

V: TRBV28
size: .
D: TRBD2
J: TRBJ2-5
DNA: TGTGCCAGCAGTCGGTTGAAGGGAGGGAGGGCAGAGACCCAGTACTTC
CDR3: CASSRLKGGRAETQYF

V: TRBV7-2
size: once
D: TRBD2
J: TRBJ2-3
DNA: TGTGCCATCAAGCGGGGGGCCCGACCGCAGTATTTT
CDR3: CAIKRGARPQYF

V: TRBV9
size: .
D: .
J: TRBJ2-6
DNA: TGTGCCAGCAGCGGGACTCCGACAGGCGTCCCTGGGGCCAACGTCCTGACTTTC
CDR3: CASSGTPTGVPGANVLTF

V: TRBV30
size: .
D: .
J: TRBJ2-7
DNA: TGTGCCTGGACAAGCAGGAGCTCCTACGAGCAGTACTTC
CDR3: CAWTSRSSYEQYF

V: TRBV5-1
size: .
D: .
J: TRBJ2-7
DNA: TGCGCCAGCAGCTTGGAGGCTCAGGAGCAGCAGTACTTC
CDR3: CASSLEAQEQQYF

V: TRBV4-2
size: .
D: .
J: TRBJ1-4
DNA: TGTGCCAGCAGCCTTAACCCGGGACCTGGGGATAATGAAAAACTGTTTTTT
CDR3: CASSLNPGPGDNEKLFF

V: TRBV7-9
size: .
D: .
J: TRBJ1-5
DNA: TGTGCCAGCAGCTTAGGGGCCGGGGGTAGCAATCAGCCCCAGCATTTT
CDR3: CASSLGAGGSNQPQHF

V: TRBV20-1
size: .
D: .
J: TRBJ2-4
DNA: TGCAGTGCTACCCTAAACATTCAGTACTTC
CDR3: CSATLNIQYF

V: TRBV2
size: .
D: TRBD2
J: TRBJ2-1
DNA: TGTGCCAGCAGTGGGGAGGGTGGTGAGCAGTTCTTC
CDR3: CASSGEGGEQFF

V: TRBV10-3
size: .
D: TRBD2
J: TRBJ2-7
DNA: TGTGCCATCAGGGCGGAGCGGGGGAGCTCCTACGAGCAGTACTTC
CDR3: CAIRAERGSSYEQYF

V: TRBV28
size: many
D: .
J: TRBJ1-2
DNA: TGTGCCAGCAGTACCCCCCCGGCGCGTGGCTACACCTTC
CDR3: CASSTPPARGYTF

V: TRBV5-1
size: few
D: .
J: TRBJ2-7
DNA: TGCGCCAGCAGCTTGGACTTCCTAACCTACGAGCAGTACTTC
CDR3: CASSLDFLTYEQYF

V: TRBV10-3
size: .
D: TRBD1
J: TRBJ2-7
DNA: TGTGCCATCAGTGAGTTGCCGGGACAGGGGTCCTACGAGCAGTACTTC
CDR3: CAISELPGQGSYEQYF

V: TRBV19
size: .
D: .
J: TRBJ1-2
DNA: TGTGCCAGTAGTATTTGGAACTATGGCTACACCTTC
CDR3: CASSIWNYGYTF

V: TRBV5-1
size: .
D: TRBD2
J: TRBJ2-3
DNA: TGCGCCAGCAGACCCAATGCCGCGGGGAGGGTGGATACGCAGTATTTT
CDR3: CASRPNAAGRVDTQYF

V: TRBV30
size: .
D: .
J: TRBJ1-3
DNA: TGTGCGGGAACAGCTACCTCTGGAAACACCATATATTTT
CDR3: CAGTATSGNTIYF

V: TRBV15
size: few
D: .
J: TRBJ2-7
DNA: TGTGCCACCAGCAGGAGACAGATGCCCTACGAGCAGTACTTC
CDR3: CATSRRQMPYEQYF

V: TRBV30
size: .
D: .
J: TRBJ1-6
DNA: TGTGCCTGGTCGACAAGTATGGGTTCACCCCTCCACTTT
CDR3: CAWSTSMGSPLHF

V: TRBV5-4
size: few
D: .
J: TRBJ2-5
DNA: TGTGCCAGCAGCCTGGGGACTTTGGAGACCCAGTACTTC
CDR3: CASSLGTLETQYF

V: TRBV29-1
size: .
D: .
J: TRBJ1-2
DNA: TGCAGCGTTGGGGGGACCTATGGCTACACCTTC
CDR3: CSVGGTYGYTF

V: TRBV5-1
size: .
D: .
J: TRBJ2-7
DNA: TGCGCCAGCAGTTCGCCCCCAGGTTACGAGCAGTACTTC
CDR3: CASSSPPGYEQYF

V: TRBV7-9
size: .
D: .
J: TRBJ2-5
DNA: TGTGCCAGCAGCCAATTAGAGACCCAGTACTTC
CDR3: CASSQLETQYF

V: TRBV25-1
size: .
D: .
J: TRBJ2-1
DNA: TGTGCCAGCAGTGAAGCTTACAATGAGCAGTTCTTC
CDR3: CASSEAYNEQFF

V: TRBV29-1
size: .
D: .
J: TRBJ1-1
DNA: TGCAGCGTTGTCGGACGGACGAACACTGAAGCTTTCTTT
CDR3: CSVVGRTNTEAFF

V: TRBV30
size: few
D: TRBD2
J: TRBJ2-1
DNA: TGTGCCTGGAGTGCTTACCCGGGGGGCTACAATGAGCAGTTCTTC
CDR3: CAWSAYPGGYNEQFF

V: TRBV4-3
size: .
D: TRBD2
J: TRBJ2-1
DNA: TGCGCCAGCAGCCAACTAGCGGGGGGCAATGAGCAGTTCTTC
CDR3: CASSQLAGGNEQFF

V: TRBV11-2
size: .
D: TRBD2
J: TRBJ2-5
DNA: TGTGCCAGCAGCTTCTTGGGAGGGGCCGAGACCCAGTACTTC
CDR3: CASSFLGGAETQYF

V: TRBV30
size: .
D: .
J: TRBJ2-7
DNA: TGTGCCTGGAGGACGCCGGTCGACGGCTCCTACGAGCAGTACTTC
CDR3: CAWRTPVDGSYEQYF

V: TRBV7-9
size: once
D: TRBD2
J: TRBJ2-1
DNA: TGTGCCAGCAGTAAGGGACTAGCTTTTTCCCCAAGCTCCTACAATGAGCAGTTCTTC
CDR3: CASSKGLAFSPSSYNEQFF

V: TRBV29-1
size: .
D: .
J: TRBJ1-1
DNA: TGCAGCGTTGGGTTCGCGAACACTGAAGCTTTCTTT
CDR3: CSVGFANTEAFF

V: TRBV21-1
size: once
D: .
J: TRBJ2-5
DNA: TGTGCCACCGGGACTGAAGAGACCCAGTACTTC
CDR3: CATGTEETQYF

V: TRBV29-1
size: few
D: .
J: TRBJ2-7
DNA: TGCAGCGGTCTGGGGTTCCGACACGAGCAGTACTTC
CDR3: CSGLGFRHEQYF

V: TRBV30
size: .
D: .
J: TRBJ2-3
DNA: TGTGCCTGGAGTGTACACGGGTATGAAGATACGCAGTATTTT
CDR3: CAWSVHGYEDTQYF

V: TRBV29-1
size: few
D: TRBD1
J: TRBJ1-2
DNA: TGCAGCGTTGAGGGGGTCGGGACAGCCACTGCCTACACCTTC
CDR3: CSVEGVGTATAYTF

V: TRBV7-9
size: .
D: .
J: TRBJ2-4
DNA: TGTGCCAGCAGCTTAGCGGTGGGGGCAGGGGAAGCCAAAAACATTCAGTACTTC
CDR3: CASSLAVGAGEAKNIQYF

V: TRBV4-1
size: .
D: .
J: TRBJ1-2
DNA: TGCGCCAGCAGCCCAGCGGGGGGCATTTCTAACTATGGCTACACCTTC
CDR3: CASSPAGGISNYGYTF

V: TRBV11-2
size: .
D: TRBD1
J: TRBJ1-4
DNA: TGTGCCAGCAGCGGAGACAGGGGGCGCGCAAAACTGTTTTTT
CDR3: CASSGDRGRAKLFF

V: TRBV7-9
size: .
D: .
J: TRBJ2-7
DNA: TGTGCCAGCAGTCCCGGGCCGGCACGGCAGTACTTC
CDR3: CASSPGPARQYF

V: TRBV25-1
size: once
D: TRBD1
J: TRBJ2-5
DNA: TGTGCCAGCTCTAGGAGGGACAGGGGGTACCAAGAGACCCAGTACTTC
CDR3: CASSRRDRGYQETQYF

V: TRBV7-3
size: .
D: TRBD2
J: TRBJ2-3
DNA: TGTGCCAGCAGCCCCGGGGACTACACAGATACGCAGTATTTT
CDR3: CASSPGDYTDTQYF